These 29 T cell receptor beta chains came from one sample sequenced in a study of cytomegalovirus exposure and HLA in healthy donors. The study ran its PCR with 60 Vbeta and 13 Jbeta primers. The protocol was immunoSEQ multiplex PCR, while the TCRdb copy is restricted to in-frame clones and leaves out a portion. The table has some 130,000 clones, just over 70% seen once; the top ten hold over 2%. Input material: PBMCs. These receptors came from a woman aged 60-75 years in good health and CMV-seropositive.

This clone was detected only a few times. V usage is TRBV6-6 and J usage is TRBJ1-2, with TRBD1 matching over 8 bases. Germline lookup yields CDR1 MNHNY and CDR2 SVGAGI (reference sequence). V lost 8 bases, J lost 7 bases, and 12 bases stayed unmatched. The CDR3 consists of 14 residues. The CDR3 DNA follows: TGTGCCAGCTTTCTTGGACAGGGTCTGAGTGGCTACACCTTC. It is translated as CASFLGQGLSGYTF.

V is TRBV2 and J is TRBJ2-7; maybe TRBD1 (5 bases). This CDR3 region has 12 residues. CDR1 is SNHLY, CDR2 FYNNEI, per germline. Trimming removed 6 bases at V and 2 bases at J, with 8 bases between. The CDR3: CASRTDAYEQYF. In DNA, the CDR3 is TGTGCCAGCAGGACAGATGCCTACGAGCAGTACTTC. The variable domain in full, with the rest retrieved from reference TRBV2 and TRBJ2-7, is EPEVTQTPSHQVTQMGQEVILRCVPISNHLYFYWYRQILGQKVEFLVSFYNNEISEKSEIFDDQFSVERPDGSNFTLKIRSTKLEDSAMYFCASRTDAYEQYFGPGTRLTVT.

V is TRBV29-1 and J is TRBJ2-7; 7 nucleotides line up with TRBD1. Germline V gene sequence: CDR1 SQVTM, CDR2 ANQGSEA. V lost 3 bases and J lost 3; bases outside the gene matches: 11. The CDR3 consists of 15 residues. The CDR3 sequence: CSVELVGQDLYEQYF. CDR3 in DNA: TGCAGCGTTGAGCTCGTTGGACAGGACCTCTACGAGCAGTACTTC.

The chain joins TRBV5-1 to TRBJ2-7; D not certain. Germline V gives CDR1 SGHRS, CDR2 YFSETQ. V lost 2 bases, J lost 2 bases, and 11 bases lay in between. The CDR3 totals 14 residues. For the CDR3, the DNA is TGCGCCAGCAGCTTTCCTTCGTCCGCCTACGAGCAGTACTTC. Translated, it gives CASSFPSSAYEQYF.

This chain joins TRBV6-5 and TRBJ2-7; TRBD1 is a possible D gene (5 bases). Germline V lookup: CDR1 MNHEY, CDR2 SVGAGI. Trimming removed 4 bases from V and 4 bases from J, with 17 bases in between. The CDR3 sequence is 15 residues long. CDR3 sequence reads: CASSSSDRAGYEQYF. The CDR3 bases are TGTGCCAGCAGTTCCTCGGATCGTGCAGGGTACGAGCAGTACTTC.

This clone was recorded only once. This sequence joins TRBV19 and TRBJ2-3; 9 bases are shared with TRBD1. With 5 bases clipped from V and 5 bases from J, the junction kept 11 bases outside the gene matches. Germline CDR1 LNHDA, CDR2 SQIVND (reference sequence). The CDR3 runs to 16 residues. The CDR3 DNA sequence: TGTGCCAGTAGTGCCTATAAGGGACAGGGCAGAGATACGCAGTATTTT. This encodes CASSAYKGQGRDTQYF.

V usage is TRBV2 and J usage is TRBJ1-1; D is unresolved. V was clipped by 8 bases and J by 5 bases, with 12 bases between them. Germline assignment: CDR1 SNHLY and CDR2 FYNNEI. The CDR3 length is 12 residues. As DNA, the CDR3 is TGTGCCAGCCGGAGGGAGGGAACTGAAGCTTTCTTT. Translating it yields CASRREGTEAFF.

The chain carries TRBV6-5 and TRBJ2-7; 9 nucleotides line up with TRBD1. V lost 3 bases to trimming and J lost 6 bases; unmatched junction nucleotides: 12. This CDR3 has 16 residues. Germline V gene lookup returns CDR1 MNHEY and CDR2 SVGAGI. This CDR3 is CASSYSRDRVYGEQYF. In DNA, the CDR3 is TGTGCCAGCAGTTATTCCCGGGACAGGGTTTACGGCGAGCAGTACTTC.

The chain links TRBV7-8 to TRBJ2-6, with D possibly TRBD2 on 6 matching bases. Per germline, CDR1 SGHVS and CDR2 FQNEAQ. V lost 3 bases and J 5 bases, leaving 11 bases between the germline ends. CDR3 length: 15 residues. DNA for the CDR3: TGTGCCAGCAGCTTCCGGGAGCTCCGGGCCAACGTCCTGACTTTC. It translates to CASSFRELRANVLTF.

This rearrangement joins TRBV11-2 to TRBJ2-5; maybe TRBD1 (6 bases). The J call may not be correct, given that the DNA end is closer to TRBJ2-7. Germline-derived CDR1 and CDR2 are SGHAT and FQNNGV. There are 15 residues in the CDR3. CDR3 nucleotide sequence: TGTGCCAGCAGCTTAGCCCAGGGGAGCTTCTACGAGCAGTACTTC. This sequence encodes CASSLAQGSFYEQYF.

The rearrangement joins TRBV5-6 to TRBJ1-5; 8 bases are shared with TRBD1. The CDR3 extends over 15 amino acids. The V and J ends lost 2 bases and 6 bases, in that order; junction bases with no gene match: 7. CDR1 is SGHDT, CDR2 YYEEEE, per germline. CDR3 nucleotide sequence: TGTGCCAGCAGCTTTTACGACAGGGGAGGTCAGCCCCAGCATTTT. It codes for CASSFYDRGGQPQHF.

The V gene is TRBV5-1, the J gene TRBJ2-7; 8 bases match TRBD1. Looked up from germline, CDR1 is SGHRS and CDR2 is YFSETQ. Trimming removed 4 bases from V and 4 bases from J; junction bases left unmatched: 13. CDR3 size: 16 residues. The CDR3 spells CASSLGEGQALYEQYF. CDR3 nucleotides: TGCGCCAGCAGCCTGGGAGAGGGACAGGCTCTTTACGAGCAGTACTTC.

This clone appeared a single time. The rearrangement links TRBV5-1 to TRBJ1-2; 8 nucleotides line up with TRBD1. J was trimmed by 8 bases and V by 3 bases; bases with no gene match: 9. CDR3 length equals 14 residues. CDR1 and CDR2 from the germline V gene are SGHRS and YFSETQ. The CDR3 spells CASSSNQGAGGYTF. The CDR3 coding sequence is TGCGCCAGCAGCTCAAACCAGGGGGCTGGGGGCTACACCTTC.

The chain employs TRBV6-1 and TRBJ2-7; D gene unclear. The germline V and J ends were trimmed by 7 bases and 1 base, with 17 bases remaining between them. Germline loops: CDR1 MNHNS, CDR2 SASEGT. CDR3 length: 15 residues. DNA of the CDR3: TGTGCCAGCATTTGGAGCATAACCATGTCCTACGAGCAGTACTTC. As protein: CASIWSITMSYEQYF.

The chain combines TRBV19 with TRBJ2-5; D is perhaps TRBD2 (7 bases). V lost 4 bases and J lost 3, with 18 bases in between. CDR3 size: 16 residues. Germline loops: CDR1 LNHDA, CDR2 SQIVND (reference sequence). CDR3 residues: CASSKQGGGAKETQYF. The CDR3 coding sequence is TGTGCCAGTAGTAAACAGGGTGGGGGGGCAAAAGAGACCCAGTACTTC.

This rearrangement joins TRBV7-3 to TRBJ2-7; possible D gene TRBD2, 6 bases. This CDR3 has 14 amino acids. Germline V lookup: CDR1 SGHTA, CDR2 FQGTGA. Trimming took off 5 bases at V and 2 bases at J, with 13 bases between the two ends. The CDR3 sequence: CASSLLRGPYEQYF. As DNA, the CDR3 is TGTGCCAGCAGCCTTCTGCGGGGCCCCTACGAGCAGTACTTC.

This chain uses TRBV13 with TRBJ2-5; possibly TRBD1 for D (6 bases). The CDR3 loop spans 14 amino acids. Germline CDR1 reads PRHDT; CDR2 reads FYEKMQ (reference sequence). Trimming cost V 0 bases and J 5 bases, with 10 bases left between them. The CDR3 is CASSLGDRGETQYF. The CDR3 DNA follows: TGTGCCAGCAGCTTAGGGGACAGAGGGGAGACCCAGTACTTC.

A few counts support this clone. This chain joins TRBV4-1 and TRBJ2-1; 11 nucleotides line up with TRBD2. This CDR3 has 20 residues. Trimming at V came to 0 bases and at J to 1 base, leaving 11 bases not matched to a gene. Germline lookup yields CDR1 MGHRA and CDR2 YSYEKL. The CDR3 DNA is TGCGCCAGCAGCCAAGATTCACTAGCGGGGGCCTTTGGGTCCTACAATGAGCAGTTCTTC. Amino acids: CASSQDSLAGAFGSYNEQFF.

Comment on this clone: The same CDR3 can be traced to other DNA sequences in this sample. The rearrangement joins TRBV5-1 to TRBJ2-2, with 9 bases identical to TRBD1. The length of the CDR3 is 17 residues. The ends lost 0 bases at V and 5 bases at J; junction bases unmatched: 8. Germline loops: CDR1 SGHRS, CDR2 YFSETQ. The CDR3 is CASSLDGTGRKTGELFF. CDR3 in DNA: TGCGCCAGCAGCTTGGATGGGACAGGGCGAAAGACCGGGGAGCTGTTTTTT.

The chain employs TRBV19 and TRBJ1-5; D unresolved. The V gene lost 3 bases and the J gene lost 7 bases, with 10 bases spanning the gap. The length of the CDR3 is 13 residues. Per germline, CDR1 LNHDA and CDR2 SQIVND (reference sequence). CDR3 loop: CASSMTRGQPQHF. The CDR3 DNA follows: TGTGCCAGTAGTATGACCCGGGGACAGCCCCAGCATTTT.

The J gene is TRBJ2-3, the V gene TRBV7-9; D may be TRBD2 (5 bases). Trimming left V 2 bases short and J 0 bases short, with 6 bases between. CDR3 length: 14 amino acids. Germline CDR1 and CDR2: SEHNR and FQNEAQ (reference sequence). This CDR3 is CASSLPGSTDTQYF. The DNA for the CDR3 is TGTGCCAGCAGCTTACCGGGAAGCACAGATACGCAGTATTTT. Complete variable domain (other parts from reference TRBV7-9 and TRBJ2-3): DTGVSQNPRHKITKRGQNVTFRCDPISEHNRLYWYRQTLGQGPEFLTYFQNEAQLEKSRLLSDRFSAERPKGSFSTLEIQRTEQGDSAMYLCASSLPGSTDTQYFGPGTRLTVL.

V and J are TRBV5-1 and TRBJ1-2; D ambiguous. The germline V gene has CDR1 SGHRS and CDR2 YFSETQ. Trimming took 0 bases from V and 3 from J, leaving 9 bases between them. The CDR3 consists of 14 residues. Here the CDR3 reads CASSLGGEYYGYTF. The DNA for the CDR3 is TGCGCCAGCAGCTTGGGGGGAGAGTACTATGGCTACACCTTC.

The chain combines TRBV6-1 with TRBJ2-5, with 12 bases identical to TRBD2. The tail of the sequence fits TRBJ2-7 better, so the J call may be wrong. The CDR3 is made up of 16 amino acids. Germline values: CDR1 MNHNS, CDR2 SASEGT. CDR3 bases: TGTGCCAGCAGTGCCGCTAGCGGGGGGGCCTATCTCGAGCAGTACTTC. It yields the protein CASSAASGGAYLEQYF.

This clone has just one count. This chain links TRBV11-1 with TRBJ2-5; no reliable D call. The J call is in doubt because the DNA end fits TRBJ2-7 better. This CDR3 comprises 14 residues. Germline values: CDR1 SGHAT, CDR2 FQDESV (reference sequence). The CDR3 is CASSLQRSSYEQYF. The CDR3 nucleotides are TGTGCCAGCAGCTTGCAACGGAGCTCCTACGAGCAGTACTTC.

This sequence joins TRBV18 and TRBJ2-5, with TRBD2 as a possible D gene (6 bases). With the DNA end fitting TRBJ2-7 better, the J assignment may be wrong. Per germline, CDR1 KGHSH and CDR2 LQKENI. The CDR3 contains 13 residues. DNA of the CDR3: TGTGCCAGCTCACTCCGGGACTTCACCGAGCAGTACTTC. Translation: CASSLRDFTEQYF.

This clone has a handful of counts. The V gene is TRBV15, the J gene TRBJ2-1, with 10 bases matching TRBD1. CDR3 length: 17 amino acids. V trimming: 1 base; J trimming: 5 bases; junction bases outside the gene matches: 8. The germline gives CDR1 LNHNV, CDR2 YYDKDF (reference sequence). The CDR3 coding sequence is TGTGCCACCAGCAGAGCAACCCGGGACAGGGGAGACAATGAGCAGTTCTTC. Translating gives CATSRATRDRGDNEQFF.

This chain uses TRBV18 with TRBJ1-2; 7 nucleotides align to TRBD1. The CDR3 is 16 amino acids. Germline CDR1 reads KGHSH; CDR2 reads LQKENI. The V segment lost 2 bases and the J segment 6 bases; nucleotides outside the gene matches: 12. The chain's CDR3 is CASSPGALRGAHGYTF. CDR3 coding DNA: TGTGCCAGCTCACCAGGGGCTCTCAGGGGGGCACATGGCTACACCTTC.

This clone was observed a handful of times. The chain is built from TRBV10-3 and TRBJ1-4, with a tentative D call TRBD1 (5 bases). Germline assignment: CDR1 ENHRY and CDR2 SYGVKD. This CDR3 has 15 amino acids. Trimming removed 0 bases from V and 6 bases from J, with 11 bases in between. Written as DNA, the CDR3 is TGTGCCATCAGTGAGTCGGGGGGGAGTGATGAAAAACTGTTTTTT. Encoded protein: CAISESGGSDEKLFF.

In nucleotides, the CDR3 is TGTGCCAGCAGGCCGTACTTCAATTCACCCCTCCACTTT. This gives the protein CASRPYFNSPLHF. The chain carries TRBV5-4 and TRBJ1-6; no firm D call. Germline CDR1 and CDR2: SGHNT and YYREEE (reference sequence). Trimming cost V 5 bases and J 7 bases, with 10 bases left between them. The CDR3 is 13 residues long.